This TCR beta chain was sequenced in a study of blood T cell repertoires in COVID-19. Across the whole study: Italy, Spain and the United States were the sources of the convalescent and acute COVID-19 samples. Sources were T cells, B-cell-depleted T cells, or PBMCs; the material itself was cDNA or gDNA.

This CDR3 has 14 residues. Trimming cost V 8 bases and J 0 bases; bases outside gene matches: 4. The germline CDR1 and CDR2 sequences are ENHRY and SYGVKD. Per the study methods: Estimation of nucleated cell counts was performed using reference gene primer amplification. Only in-frame clones appear in the TCRdb table, and some are missing; sequencing was by immunoSEQ multiplex PCR. V and J calls and clone size are copied from that table; D and trimming were computed from the DNA. The table shows about 75,000 clones, with less than 85% occurring only once. The chain employs TRBV10-3 and TRBJ2-3, with 8 nucleotides matching TRBD2. The sample taken for sequencing was peripheral blood. This sequence was found in a woman of 80 years or more with active or convalescent COVID-19. This CDR3 is CAIRREGSTDTQYF. The CDR3 nucleotides read TGTGCCATCCGACGGGAGGGTAGCACAGATACGCAGTATTTT.